This T cell receptor (beta chain) stems from a study of blood T cell repertoires in COVID-19. Across the whole study: Acute-phase and convalescent COVID-19 samples originated in the United States, Italy and Spain.

The method was immunoSEQ multiplex PCR; TCRdb's version includes in-frame clones alone and lacks a portion of them. Found here are 130,000 to 150,000 clones, under 85% of them singletons; the top ten hold approximately 6.5%. This CDR3 spans 17 amino acids. Trimming left V 2 bases short and J 0 bases short, with 14 bases between. The germline V gene encodes CDR1 MRHNA and CDR2 SNTAGT. V is TRBV6-4 and J is TRBJ1-3; D not certain. This TCR came from a human donor in a cohort sampled during active COVID-19. Sequenced: peripheral blood. The CDR3 loop is CASSDAAPGPSGNTIYF. CDR3 nucleotides: TGTGCCAGCAGTGACGCCGCCCCAGGCCCCTCTGGAAACACCATATATTTT.